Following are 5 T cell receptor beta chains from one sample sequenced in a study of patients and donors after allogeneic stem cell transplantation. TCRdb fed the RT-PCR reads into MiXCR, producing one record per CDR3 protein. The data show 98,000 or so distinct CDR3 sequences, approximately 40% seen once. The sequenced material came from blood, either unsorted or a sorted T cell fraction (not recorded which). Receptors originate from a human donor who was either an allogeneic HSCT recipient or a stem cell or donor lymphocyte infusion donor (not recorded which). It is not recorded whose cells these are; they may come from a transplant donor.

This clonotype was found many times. The CDR3 nucleotides read TGTGCCACCAGCAGAGCAAGGCAGGATCAGCCCCAGCATTTT. Translation: CATSRARQDQPQHF. The J gene is TRBJ1-5, the V gene TRBV15, with D unclear. V gave up 1 base and J gave up 5 bases, with 9 bases separating them. CDR1 and CDR2 from the germline V gene are LNHNV and YYDKDF (reference sequence). CDR3 size: 14 residues.

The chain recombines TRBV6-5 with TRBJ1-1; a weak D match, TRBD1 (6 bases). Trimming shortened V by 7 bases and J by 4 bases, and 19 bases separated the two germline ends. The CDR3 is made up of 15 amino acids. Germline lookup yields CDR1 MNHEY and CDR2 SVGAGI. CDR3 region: CASTREGVLGTEAFF. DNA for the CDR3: TGTGCCAGCACTCGGGAGGGGGTTTTAGGCACTGAAGCTTTCTTT.

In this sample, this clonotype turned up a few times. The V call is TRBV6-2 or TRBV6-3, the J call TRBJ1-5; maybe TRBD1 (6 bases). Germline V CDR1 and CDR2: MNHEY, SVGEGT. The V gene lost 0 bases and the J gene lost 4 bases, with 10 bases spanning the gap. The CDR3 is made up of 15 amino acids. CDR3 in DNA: TGTGCCAGCAGTTACTCCACAGGGAAAAATCAGCCCCAGCATTTT. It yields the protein CASSYSTGKNQPQHF.

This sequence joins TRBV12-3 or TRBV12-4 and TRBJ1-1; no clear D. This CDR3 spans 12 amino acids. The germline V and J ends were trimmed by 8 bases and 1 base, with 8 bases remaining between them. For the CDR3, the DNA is TGTGCCAGCTCACGGGGGAACACTGAAGCTTTCTTT. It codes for CASSRGNTEAFF.

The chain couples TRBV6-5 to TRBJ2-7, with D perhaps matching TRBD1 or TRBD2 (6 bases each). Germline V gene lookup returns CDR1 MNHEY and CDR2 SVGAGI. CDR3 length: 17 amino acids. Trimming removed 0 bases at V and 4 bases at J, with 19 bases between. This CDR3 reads CASSYSALGGSGYEQYF. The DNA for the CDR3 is TGTGCCAGCAGTTACTCGGCTCTAGGGGGGAGTGGGTACGAGCAGTACTTC.